This T cell receptor (beta chain) was recovered during a study of T cell repertoires in cytomegalovirus infection. Study background: Matching HLA type, along with CMV infection, was indicated by public TCR beta signatures. The study, taken as a whole, reports: It was HLA-C-restricted CMV-specific TCR beta clonotypes that dominated the response ex vivo. Accumulated public TCR beta family frequency recognized individuals carrying CMV together with the relevant HLA.

Via MiXCR, TCRdb re-called the reads, giving one row per CDR3 protein. The sample lists approximately 160,000 distinct CDR3 sequences; roughly 18% were seen once. This clonotype occurred once. The antigen is not known. V gave up 3 bases and J gave up 5 bases, with 11 bases separating them. The CDR3 length is 14 residues. In germline, CDR1 is SEHNR, CDR2 FQNEAQ (reference sequence). The origin of this receptor is a human donor in good health (CMV status not recorded). Some clones in this sample may be carry-over from other donors' samples. This chain links TRBV7-9 with TRBJ1-5; D possibly corresponds to TRBD1 (6 bases). Sequenced input: CD8+ T cells from PBMCs. The CDR3 spells CASSFTGLDQPQHF. CDR3 bases: TGTGCCAGCAGCTTTACAGGGCTCGATCAGCCCCAGCATTTT.